Shown below are 17 T cell receptor beta chains from a single sample sequenced in a study of blood T cell repertoires in COVID-19. Repertoires were generated with immunoSEQ multiplex PCR, while TCRdb's copy carries only in-frame clones and drops some. The data hold some 170,000 clones, with roughly 90% observed a single time. Material: PBMCs or T cells enriched from blood (not recorded which). The receptors were sampled from a human donor with acute COVID-19. The donor label of this sample is uncertain.

This clone was counted a single time. The CDR3 DNA sequence: TGTGCCAGCAGAGTCGGGGGGGCGGGTTATAACACTGAAGCTTTCTTT. It encodes CASRVGGAGYNTEAFF. The rearrangement links TRBV7-2 to TRBJ1-1; D is possibly TRBD1 (6 bases). This CDR3 comprises 16 residues. Germline V gene data show CDR1 as SGHTA and CDR2 as FQGNSA. V was pared by 6 bases and J by 2 bases, with 19 bases between.

CDR3 sequence reads: CSASGTGLYF. CDR3 in DNA: TGCAGTGCTAGTGGCACAGGGTTGTATTTT. This chain joins TRBV20-1 and TRBJ2-3; D is perhaps TRBD1 (6 bases). The V and J ends lost 3 bases and 14 bases respectively, with 12 bases between them. This CDR3 has 10 amino acids. CDR1 is DFQATT, CDR2 SNEGSKA, per germline (reference sequence).

The chain combines TRBV13 with TRBJ2-1; 8 bases map to TRBD2. Germline V CDR1 and CDR2: PRHDT, FYEKMQ (reference sequence). The CDR3 spans 14 residues. V gave up 0 bases and J gave up 8 bases; unmatched junction bases: 3. CDR3 region: CASSLGGGAHEQFF. CDR3 sequence (DNA): TGTGCCAGCAGCTTAGGCGGGGGGGCCCATGAGCAGTTCTTC.

The chain joins TRBV5-4 to TRBJ1-5; 7 positions agree with TRBD1. The CDR3 totals 15 residues. The germline V gene has CDR1 SGHNT and CDR2 YYREEE (reference sequence). The V gene end was trimmed by 2 bases and the J gene end by 2 bases; junction bases not matched to a gene: 4. CDR3 DNA: TGTGCCAGCAGCTTCTTCGGGACAGGCAATCAGCCCCAGCATTTT. Translating it yields CASSFFGTGNQPQHF.

This clone has more than one count but fewer than ten. The J gene is TRBJ2-7, the V gene TRBV12-2; TRBD1, the D gene given by the table, was not confirmed from the DNA. TRBV12-2 is designated a pseudogene. The CDR3 extends over 16 amino acids. The CDR3 DNA reads as TGTGCAAGTCGCCCTTCGGGACACCCCCCAATGGACGAGCAGTACTTC. It translates to CASRPSGHPPMDEQYF.

The genes are TRBV6-2 or TRBV6-3 and TRBJ2-7; D may be TRBD2 (6 bases). Per the germline V gene, CDR1 is MNHEY and CDR2 is SVGEGT. This CDR3 region has 15 residues. Trimming cost V 2 bases and J 3 bases, with 14 bases left between them. CDR3 nucleotides: TGTGCCAGCAGTTACCAACCCGGAGGGAACTACGAGCAGTACTTC. Translated, it gives CASSYQPGGNYEQYF.

In the case of this clone: This specimen includes other DNA sequences encoding the same CDR3. The V gene is TRBV3-1 (or the pseudogene TRBV3-2), the J gene TRBJ1-2; D might be TRBD1 (5 bases). V lost 1 base to trimming and J lost 2 bases, with 8 bases between them. The length of the CDR3 is 14 residues. Germline V gene lookup returns CDR1 LGHDT and CDR2 YNNKEL (reference sequence). In DNA form, the CDR3 reads TGTGCCAGCAGCCAAGCCCGGGGGAACTATGGCTACACCTTC. This gives the protein CASSQARGNYGYTF.

The gene calls are TRBV11-2 and TRBJ1-1, with D unresolved. Germline CDR1 reads SGHAT; CDR2 reads FQNNGV. Trimming pared 1 base from V and 0 bases from J, leaving 3 bases between. CDR3 size: 13 residues. The CDR3: CASSLGMNTEAFF. CDR3 nucleotide sequence: TGTGCCAGCAGCTTAGGTATGAACACTGAAGCTTTCTTT. The variable domain in full, completed from reference TRBV11-2 and TRBJ1-1, reads EAGVAQSPRYKIIEKRQSVAFWCNPISGHATLYWYQQILGQGPKLLIQFQNNGVVDDSQLPKDRFSAERLKGVDSTLKIQPAKLEDSAVYLCASSLGMNTEAFFGQGTRLTVV.

This clone came up once. This chain connects TRBV3-1 (or the pseudogene TRBV3-2) to TRBJ2-3, with 7 bases aligning to TRBD1. Trimming took 4 bases from V and 2 from J; bases not matched to a gene: 12. This CDR3 has 17 amino acids. CDR1 LGHDT and CDR2 YNNKEL come from the germline V gene (reference sequence). This CDR3 reads CASSRPFRQGDTDTQYF. In DNA form, the CDR3 reads TGTGCCAGCAGCCGGCCCTTTAGGCAGGGGGACACAGATACGCAGTATTTT.

The chain couples TRBV25-1 to TRBJ2-7, with TRBD1 matching over 8 bases. CDR1 and CDR2 from the germline V gene are MGHDK and SYGVNS. This CDR3 is built from 14 residues. After removal of 4 bases from V and 1 base from J, the junction contained 3 bases not matched to a gene. The CDR3 reads CASSVTGGSYEQYF. The CDR3, as DNA: TGTGCCAGCAGTGTCACAGGGGGTTCCTACGAGCAGTACTTC.

This chain joins TRBV5-4 and TRBJ2-1; perhaps TRBD2 as D (5 bases). This CDR3 contains 14 residues. Per the germline V gene, CDR1 is SGHNT and CDR2 is YYREEE (reference sequence). V was pared by 3 bases and J by 6 bases, with 13 bases between. In nucleotides, the CDR3 is TGTGCCAGCAGCTCCGCGGGTGGTGTCAATGAGCAGTTCTTC. Its translation is CASSSAGGVNEQFF.

The rearrangement links TRBV19 to TRBJ1-2; 8 bases map to TRBD1. CDR1 and CDR2 (germline): LNHDA, SQIVND (reference sequence). The CDR3 covers 14 residues. Losses at the gene ends were 5 bases for V and 3 bases for J; bases not matched to a gene: 5. As DNA, the CDR3 is TGTGCCAGTAGTTTTACAGGGGGAGACTATGGCTACACCTTC. This sequence encodes CASSFTGGDYGYTF.

The chain uses TRBV9 and TRBJ1-5; D call uncertain. Germline loops: CDR1 SGDLS, CDR2 YYNGEE. V lost 5 bases and J lost 5, with 8 bases in between. The CDR3 spans 12 residues. CDR3 loop: CASSPGDQPQHF. The CDR3 nucleotides are TGTGCCAGCAGTCCCGGAGATCAGCCCCAGCATTTT. The full variable domain, with the rest looked up from reference TRBV9 and TRBJ1-5, is DSGVTQTPKHLITATGQRVTLRCSPRSGDLSVYWYQQSLDQGLQFLIQYYNGEERAKGNILERFSAQQFPDLHSELNLSSLELGDSALYFCASSPGDQPQHFGDGTRLSIL.

In DNA form, the CDR3 reads TGTGCCAGCGGACAGGGGGCTGGGTACGAGCAGTACTTC. Amino acid sequence: CASGQGAGYEQYF. The rearrangement uses TRBV19 and TRBJ2-7, with 11 bases aligning to TRBD1. The length of the CDR3 is 13 residues. J lost 4 bases, V lost 9 bases, and 5 bases had no gene match. Germline V gene sequence: CDR1 LNHDA, CDR2 SQIVND (reference sequence).

Here the CDR3 reads CASSVDRSGNTIYF. The DNA of the CDR3 is TGTGCCAGCAGCGTGGACAGGTCTGGAAACACCATATATTTT. This sequence joins TRBV6-5 and TRBJ1-3; 7 bases map to TRBD1. The CDR3 totals 14 residues. Germline V CDR1 and CDR2: MNHEY, SVGAGI. Unmatched junction bases numbered 3, after V lost 6 bases and J lost 1 base.

This clone was seen only once. The CDR3 loop reads CASSPGGTDTQYF. The CDR3 DNA is TGTGCCAGCAGCCCGGGGGGGACAGATACGCAGTATTTT. The rearrangement uses TRBV6-5 and TRBJ2-3, with TRBD2 identical over 8 bases. Germline V CDR1 and CDR2: MNHEY, SVGAGI. V shed 6 bases, J shed 3 bases, and the junction held 2 bases outside the gene matches. The CDR3 is 13 residues long.

The chain combines TRBV5-1 with TRBJ2-1; no clear D. Germline V gene lookup returns CDR1 SGHRS and CDR2 YFSETQ. This CDR3 is 13 amino acids long. The germline V and J ends were trimmed by 0 bases and 6 bases, with 7 bases remaining between them. In DNA form, the CDR3 reads TGCGCCAGCAGCTTGGAACTCTTCAATGAGCAGTTCTTC. It is translated as CASSLELFNEQFF.